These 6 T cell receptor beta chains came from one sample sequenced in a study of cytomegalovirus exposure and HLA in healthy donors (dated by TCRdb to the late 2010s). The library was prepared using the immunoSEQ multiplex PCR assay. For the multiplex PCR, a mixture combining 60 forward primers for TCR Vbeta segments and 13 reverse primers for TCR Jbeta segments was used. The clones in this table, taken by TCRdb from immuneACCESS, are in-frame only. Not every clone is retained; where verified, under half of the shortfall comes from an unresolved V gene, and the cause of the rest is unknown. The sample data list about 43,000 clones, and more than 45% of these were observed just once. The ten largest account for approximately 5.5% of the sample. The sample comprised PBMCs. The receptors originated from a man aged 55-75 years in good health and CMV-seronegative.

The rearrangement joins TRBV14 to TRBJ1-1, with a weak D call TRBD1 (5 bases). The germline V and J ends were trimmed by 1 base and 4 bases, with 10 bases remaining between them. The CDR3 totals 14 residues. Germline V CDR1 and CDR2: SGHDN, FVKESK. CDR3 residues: CASSQVGARTEAFF. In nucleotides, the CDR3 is TGTGCCAGCAGCCAAGTAGGGGCGCGCACTGAAGCTTTCTTT.

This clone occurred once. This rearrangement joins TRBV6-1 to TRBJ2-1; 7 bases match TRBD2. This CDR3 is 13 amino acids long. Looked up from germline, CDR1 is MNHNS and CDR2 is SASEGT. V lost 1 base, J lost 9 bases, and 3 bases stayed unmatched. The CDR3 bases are TGTGCCAGCAGTGAAGACTGGGAGGGTGAGCAGTTCTTC. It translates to CASSEDWEGEQFF.

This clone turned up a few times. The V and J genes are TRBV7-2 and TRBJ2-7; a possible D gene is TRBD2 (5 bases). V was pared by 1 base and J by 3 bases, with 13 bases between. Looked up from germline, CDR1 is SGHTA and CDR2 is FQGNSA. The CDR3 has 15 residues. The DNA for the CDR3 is TGTGCCAGCAGCTTAGACGGGGTTCGGATCTACGAGCAGTACTTC. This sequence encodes CASSLDGVRIYEQYF. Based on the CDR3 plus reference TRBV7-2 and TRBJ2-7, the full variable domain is GAGVSQSPSNKVTEKGKDVELRCDPISGHTALYWYRQSLGQGLEFLIYFQGNSAPDKSGLPSDRFSAERTGGSVSTLTIQRTQQEDSAVYLCASSLDGVRIYEQYFGPGTRLTVT.

The CDR3 DNA follows: TGTGCCAGCAGTAGGGACAGGGGAGGTAATCAGCCCCAGCATTTT. The encoded protein is CASSRDRGGNQPQHF. The chain combines TRBV2 with TRBJ1-5; 10 bases are a match to TRBD1. Germline CDR1 is SNHLY and CDR2 is FYNNEI. This CDR3 comprises 15 residues. V trimming: 5 bases; J trimming: 4 bases; junction bases outside the gene matches: 5.

CDR3 coding DNA: TGTGCCAGCAGCTTAGCGGGAAGCGGCCAACGCCCCGGCGAGCAGTACTTC. Encoded protein: CASSLAGSGQRPGEQYF. V and J are TRBV7-6 and TRBJ2-7; a weak D match, TRBD2 (5 bases). Between the trimmed V and J ends, which lost 0 bases and 6 bases, there was a span of 21 bases. Germline V CDR1 and CDR2: SGHVS, FNYEAQ. This CDR3 region has 17 residues.

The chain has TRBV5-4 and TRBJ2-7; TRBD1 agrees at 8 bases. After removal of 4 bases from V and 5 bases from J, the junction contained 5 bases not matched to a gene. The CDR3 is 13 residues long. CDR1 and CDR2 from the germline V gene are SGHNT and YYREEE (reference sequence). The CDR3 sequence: CASSVRGPDEQYF. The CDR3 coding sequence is TGTGCCAGCAGCGTCAGGGGGCCTGACGAGCAGTACTTC.